The 30 T cell receptor beta chains below were found in one sample sequenced in a study of long-term antiretroviral therapy in people with HIV. Assay version v3.0 of immunoSEQ was used, and it was run at survey level. Profiled with immunoSEQ multiplex PCR; TCRdb holds only in-frame clones, not every one. The table lists about 20,000 clones, around three quarters of them singletons. Sequenced here: unsorted PBMCs, sampled 2.9 years after starting antiretroviral therapy. The receptor set was obtained from a woman aged 25 to 39 with HIV.

This clone was detected only a few times. The genes are TRBV6-6 and TRBJ1-2, with TRBD1 matching over 8 bases. CDR3 length equals 13 residues. The junction had 6 bases not matched to a gene; V was cut back by 8 bases and J by 4 bases. The germline V gene has CDR1 MNHNY and CDR2 SVGAGI (reference sequence). The DNA of the CDR3 is TGTGCCAGCGTCTGGGGGACAGGCTATGGCTACACCTTC. Translated, it gives CASVWGTGYGYTF.

The V and J genes are TRBV6-1 and TRBJ1-2, with D unclear. CDR3 length: 14 amino acids. Germline V gene lookup returns CDR1 MNHNS and CDR2 SASEGT. V was trimmed by 0 bases and J by 4 bases, leaving 9 bases between them. The CDR3 DNA reads TGTGCCAGCAGTGAAGCTTCCCCCGTCTATGGCTACACCTTC. Its translation: CASSEASPVYGYTF.

The chain is built from TRBV6-5 and TRBJ2-2; D gene uncertain. The CDR3 consists of 14 residues. Trimming cost V 3 bases and J 5 bases, with 10 bases left between them. CDR1 is MNHEY and CDR2 is SVGAGI in the germline V gene. CDR3 bases: TGTGCCAGCAGTTATAGTTTCGGGACCGGGGAGCTGTTTTTT. This encodes CASSYSFGTGELFF.

This chain connects TRBV5-6 to TRBJ2-3; 10 nucleotides line up with TRBD1. The CDR3 has 15 residues. Germline CDR1 is SGHDT and CDR2 is YYEEEE. The ends lost 4 bases at V and 8 bases at J; junction bases unmatched: 10. CDR3 nucleotide sequence: TGTGCCAGCAGCCCGAGGACAGGGGGAAGAGGTACGCAGTATTTT. Protein sequence: CASSPRTGGRGTQYF.

The chain uses TRBV5-1 and TRBJ1-2; 8 positions match TRBD1. V was clipped by 4 bases and J by 5 bases; unmatched bases: 7. This CDR3 contains 14 residues. CDR1 and CDR2 (germline): SGHRS, YFSETQ. The CDR3 here is CASSVEGQVYGYTF. The CDR3 nucleotides are TGCGCCAGCAGCGTTGAGGGACAGGTGTATGGCTACACCTTC.

V and J are TRBV19 and TRBJ2-5, with D maybe TRBD2 (5 bases). Trimming shortened V by 8 bases and J by 3 bases, and 16 bases separated the two germline ends. The CDR3 runs 14 residues. CDR1 is LNHDA, CDR2 SQIVND, per germline (reference sequence). In DNA form, the CDR3 reads TGTGCCAGTCGGTGGCGGGCAAAGGAAGAGACCCAGTACTTC. Encoded protein: CASRWRAKEETQYF.

The sample holds one count of this clone. The chain has TRBV27 and TRBJ2-7; tentatively, D is TRBD2 (6 bases). Trimming cost V 8 bases and J 4 bases, with 21 bases left between them. The CDR3 covers 15 residues. Germline CDR1 and CDR2: MNHEY and SMNVEV (reference sequence). The CDR3 protein is CASGSGLRFRYEQYV. The CDR3 DNA reads as TGTGCCAGCGGGTCGGGACTCAGGTTCCGATACGAGCAGTACGTC.

V and J are TRBV5-1 and TRBJ1-1, with D perhaps TRBD1 (6 bases). The germline CDR1 and CDR2 sequences are SGHRS and YFSETQ. The V end lost 0 bases, the J end lost 3 bases, and 9 bases lay between the germline ends. The CDR3 has 14 amino acids. CDR3 sequence: CASSLVSGDTEAFF. CDR3 nucleotide sequence: TGCGCCAGCAGCTTGGTTTCAGGGGACACTGAAGCTTTCTTT.

The chain carries TRBV7-7 and TRBJ2-1; 7 bases are a match to TRBD2. The junction had 3 bases not matched to a gene; V was cut back by 1 base and J by 3 bases. This CDR3 is 15 amino acids long. Germline V CDR1 and CDR2: SSHAT, FNYEAQ (reference sequence). CDR3 residues: CASSLGTSIYNEQFF. Written as DNA, the CDR3 is TGTGCCAGCAGCTTAGGGACTAGTATCTACAATGAGCAGTTCTTC.

The chain has TRBV7-9 and TRBJ1-1; 7 bases align to TRBD1. The CDR3 totals 16 residues. With 2 bases clipped from V and 1 base from J, the junction kept 7 bases outside the gene matches. The germline V gene has CDR1 SEHNR and CDR2 FQNEAQ (reference sequence). CDR3 residues: CASSLTTGVGNTEAFF. The CDR3 coding sequence is TGTGCCAGCAGCTTAACTACAGGGGTCGGGAACACTGAAGCTTTCTTT.

The J gene is TRBJ2-1, the V gene TRBV4-1; maybe TRBD1 (5 bases). CDR1 and CDR2 from the germline V gene are MGHRA and YSYEKL. Trimming removed 4 bases at V and 6 bases at J, with 10 bases between. The length of the CDR3 is 13 residues. Here the CDR3 reads CASSLQGSNEQFF. In nucleotides, the CDR3 is TGCGCCAGCAGCCTTCAGGGATCCAATGAGCAGTTCTTC.

This rearrangement joins TRBV5-1 to TRBJ2-2, with D perhaps TRBD1 (6 bases). With 3 bases removed from V and 1 base from J, the gap between germline ends came to 10 bases. The CDR3 runs to 15 residues. Per the germline V gene, CDR1 is SGHRS and CDR2 is YFSETQ. The DNA for the CDR3 is TGCGCCAGCAGCTCCCGGGACAAGAACACCGGGGAGCTGTTTTTT. Residues: CASSSRDKNTGELFF.

In its sample, this clone was seen once. The J gene is TRBJ1-5, the V gene TRBV5-5, with 9 bases matching TRBD1. Losses at the gene ends were 0 bases for V and 4 bases for J; bases not matched to a gene: 5. The CDR3 spans 16 residues. In germline, CDR1 is SGHKS, CDR2 YYEKEE (reference sequence). CDR3 sequence reads: CASSLVGQGFNQPQHF. The CDR3 nucleotides read TGTGCCAGCAGCTTGGTAGGACAGGGGTTTAATCAGCCCCAGCATTTT. Using reference TRBV5-5 and TRBJ1-5 for the parts outside the CDR3, the full variable domain is DAGVTQSPTHLIKTRGQQVTLRCSPISGHKSVSWYQQVLGQGPQFIFQYYEKEERGRGNFPDRFSARQFPNYSSELNVNALLLGDSALYLCASSLVGQGFNQPQHFGDGTRLSIL.

The chain recombines TRBV15 with TRBJ1-2; 9 bases match TRBD1. The CDR3 runs 16 residues. V shed 0 bases and J 8 bases; nucleotides not matched to a gene: 10. Germline lookup yields CDR1 LNHNV and CDR2 YYDKDF (reference sequence). The CDR3 here is CATSRDGYGDRGGYTF. DNA for the CDR3: TGTGCCACCAGCAGAGATGGGTATGGCGACAGGGGGGGCTACACCTTC. The variable domain in full, completed from reference TRBV15 and TRBJ1-2, reads DAMVIQNPRYQVTQFGKPVTLSCSQTLNHNVMYWYQQKSSQAPKLLFHYYDKDFNNEADTPDNFQSRRPNTSFCFLDIRSPGLGDTAMYLCATSRDGYGDRGGYTFGSGTRLTVV.

This rearrangement joins TRBV7-6 to TRBJ1-5; D gene ambiguous. The V and J ends lost 2 bases and 3 bases respectively, with 14 bases between them. The CDR3 has 16 residues. CDR1 is SGHVS and CDR2 is FNYEAQ in the germline V gene. The chain's CDR3 is CASSLSPPPSNQPQHF. CDR3 nucleotide sequence: TGTGCCAGCAGCTTATCACCCCCTCCTTCCAATCAGCCCCAGCATTTT.

The chain employs TRBV5-6 and TRBJ1-2; D is unresolved. V gave up 6 bases and J gave up 4 bases, with 13 bases separating them. Germline V gene data show CDR1 as SGHDT and CDR2 as YYEEEE. This CDR3 has 13 amino acids. DNA of the CDR3: TGTGCCAGCATAGACACCCTCTCCTATGGCTACACCTTC. Translating gives CASIDTLSYGYTF.

The chain has TRBV19 and TRBJ1-2; D unresolved. The germline CDR1 and CDR2 sequences are LNHDA and SQIVND (reference sequence). V lost 4 bases to trimming and J lost 7 bases, with 10 bases between them. This CDR3 contains 12 residues. In DNA, the CDR3 is TGTGCCAGTAGTAACAGCGAGAGTGGCTACACCTTC. Amino acids: CASSNSESGYTF.

The chain joins TRBV30 to TRBJ1-2, with D maybe TRBD1 (6 bases). Trimming removed 0 bases from V and 9 bases from J, with 8 bases in between. Per germline, CDR1 GTSNPN and CDR2 SVGIG (reference sequence). The CDR3 length is 11 residues. CDR3 DNA sequence: TGTGCCTGGAGTGTAGGGGGGCGCTACACCTTC. Translating gives CAWSVGGRYTF. Supplemented by reference TRBV30 and TRBJ1-2, the full variable domain reads SQTIHQWPATLVQPVGSPLSLECTVEGTSNPNLYWYRQAAGRGLQLLFYSVGIGQISSEVPQNLSASRPQDRQFILSSKKLLLSDSGFYLCAWSVGGRYTFGSGTRLTVV.

J is TRBJ2-2 and V is TRBV19; 8 bases line up with TRBD2. CDR3 length equals 14 residues. CDR1 and CDR2 (germline): LNHDA, SQIVND (reference sequence). The junction had 4 bases not matched to a gene; V was cut back by 8 bases and J by 2 bases. Written as DNA, the CDR3 is TGTGCCAGTCTCGGGGGGGGAAACACCGGGGAGCTGTTTTTT. It translates to CASLGGGNTGELFF.

The V call is TRBV11-2, the J call TRBJ1-4, with 7 bases that match TRBD1. Germline V gene sequence: CDR1 SGHAT, CDR2 FQNNGV. The length of the CDR3 is 15 residues. The V gene end was trimmed by 3 bases and the J gene end by 0 bases; junction bases not matched to a gene: 1. The CDR3 DNA is TGTGCCAGCAGCTTTCAGGGGGCAACTAATGAAAAACTGTTTTTT. Translation: CASSFQGATNEKLFF.

V gene TRBV6-4 combines with J gene TRBJ1-2; 7 bases are a match to TRBD1. Trimming removed 5 bases from V and 0 bases from J; junction bases left unmatched: 6. The germline V gene has CDR1 MRHNA and CDR2 SNTAGT. This CDR3 is 15 amino acids long. The chain's CDR3 is CASSPGTATNYGYTF. The DNA for the CDR3 is TGTGCCAGCAGTCCCGGGACAGCGACTAACTATGGCTACACCTTC.

The genes are TRBV5-1 and TRBJ1-1; a possible D gene is TRBD1 (5 bases). The CDR3 has 13 amino acids. Germline V gene data show CDR1 as SGHRS and CDR2 as YFSETQ. Trimming removed 4 bases from V and 5 bases from J, with 12 bases in between. CDR3 residues: CASSPNAGTEAFF. The CDR3 nucleotides read TGCGCCAGCAGCCCCAACGCAGGGACTGAAGCTTTCTTT.

This clone was detected only a few times. This sequence joins TRBV6-1 and TRBJ2-7; TRBD2 might be the D (6 bases). V was cut by 4 bases and J by 0 bases, with 16 bases left in between. The CDR3 length is 16 residues. In germline, CDR1 is MNHNS, CDR2 SASEGT. The CDR3, as DNA: TGTGCCAGCAGTGCCCTGTACCGGGGGAGCTCCTACGAGCAGTACGTC. Translation: CASSALYRGSSYEQYV.

The chain is built from TRBV6-1 and TRBJ2-7, with 7 nucleotides matching TRBD1. Germline V CDR1 and CDR2: MNHNS, SASEGT. J gave up 6 bases and V 4 bases, and 9 bases lay outside the gene matches. The CDR3 runs to 14 residues. The CDR3 nucleotides are TGTGCCAGCAGTGGGGAGACAGGGCCGGGCGAGCAGTACTTC. Translated: CASSGETGPGEQYF.

This sequence joins TRBV15 and TRBJ2-5; maybe TRBD1 (5 bases). Germline V lookup: CDR1 LNHNV, CDR2 YYDKDF (reference sequence). The CDR3 length is 15 residues. Trimming shortened V by 1 base and J by 3 bases, and 12 bases separated the two germline ends. CDR3 in DNA: TGTGCCACCAGCAGAGCGACAGAATTCGAAGAGACCCAGTACTTC. The encoded protein is CATSRATEFEETQYF.

The rearrangement links TRBV6-1 to TRBJ2-2; TRBD1 matches 7 bases. The V and J ends lost 10 bases and 10 bases, in that order; junction bases with no gene match: 12. Germline V gene data show CDR1 as MNHNS and CDR2 as SASEGT. CDR3 length: 13 amino acids. The CDR3 DNA reads as TGTGCCATTATAATTAGGACAGGAGCGGAGCTGTTTTTT. It encodes CAIIIRTGAELFF.

The chain employs TRBV7-3 and TRBJ2-1; D may be TRBD2 (5 bases). Trimming pared 5 bases from V and 7 bases from J, leaving 30 bases between. CDR3 length equals 19 residues. Germline V gene data show CDR1 as SGHTA and CDR2 as FQGTGA. CDR3: CASSPQSLRSGTRWNEQFF. The DNA for the CDR3 is TGTGCCAGCAGCCCCCAGTCGCTTAGGTCAGGTACTAGGTGGAATGAGCAGTTCTTC.

The V and J genes are TRBV9 and TRBJ2-3; no clear D gene. There are 14 residues in the CDR3. The germline V and J ends were trimmed by 0 bases and 3 bases, with 8 bases remaining between them. Germline assignment: CDR1 SGDLS and CDR2 YYNGEE. CDR3 coding DNA: TGTGCCAGCAGCGTAGGGGGATTTACAGATACGCAGTATTTT. Translation: CASSVGGFTDTQYF.

The V call is TRBV13, the J call TRBJ2-5; 7 bases agree with TRBD2. The CDR3 extends over 16 amino acids. V shed 3 bases and J 5 bases; nucleotides not matched to a gene: 12. Germline V gives CDR1 PRHDT, CDR2 FYEKMQ (reference sequence). Here the CDR3 reads CASSFRTGTKSETQYF. CDR3 DNA sequence: TGTGCCAGCAGCTTTCGAACCGGGACTAAATCGGAGACCCAGTACTTC.

The chain has TRBV4-1 and TRBJ2-2; D not resolved. CDR3 length: 16 residues. In germline, CDR1 is MGHRA, CDR2 YSYEKL. V lost 2 bases and J 0 bases, leaving 10 bases between the germline ends. CDR3 protein: CASSQWSFANTGELFF. The CDR3 nucleotides read TGCGCCAGCAGCCAATGGAGCTTCGCGAACACCGGGGAGCTGTTTTTT.